The 31 T cell receptor beta chains reported below all come from one sample, sequenced in a study of shared clonotypes between healthy human individuals. Clones were sequenced by immunoSEQ multiplex PCR, and TCRdb holds only the in-frame ones, with some missing. The sample includes 2 million to 2.5 million clones, 90% to 96% of them seen just once. The specimen was naive CD4+ T cells sorted from blood. Indicated subset: CD45RA+ positively selected. These receptors all stem from a man aged 18-30 years in good health.

V and J are TRBV5-3 and TRBJ2-5, with D unresolved. TRBV5-3 is known as an ORF, though its function is uncertain. Deletions cut 0 bases from V and 1 base from J, with 13 bases between. The CDR3 runs 16 residues. The CDR3 reads CARSLGLPMVQETQYF. For the CDR3, the DNA is TGTGCCAGAAGCTTGGGACTTCCTATGGTCCAAGAGACCCAGTACTTC.

The chain joins TRBV2 to TRBJ2-5, with TRBD2 as a possible D gene (6 bases). V was cut by 8 bases and J by 2 bases, with 15 bases left in between. CDR3 size: 14 residues. Looked up from germline, CDR1 is SNHLY and CDR2 is FYNNEI. DNA of the CDR3: TGTGCCAGCGTCCTAATGGAGGGGCAAGAGACCCAGTACTTC. Residues: CASVLMEGQETQYF.

This rearrangement joins TRBV27 to TRBJ2-1, with TRBD2 matching over 8 bases. Trimming removed 5 bases from V and 7 bases from J; junction bases left unmatched: 7. Germline V lookup: CDR1 MNHEY, CDR2 SMNVEV (reference sequence). The CDR3 is made up of 14 amino acids. In DNA form, the CDR3 reads TGTGCCAGCAGTCCGTCCGGGACTAGAAATGAGCAGTTCTTC. Translated, it gives CASSPSGTRNEQFF.

The rearrangement links TRBV11-2 to TRBJ2-1; 8 positions agree with TRBD1. V lost 5 bases and J lost 10; bases outside the gene matches: 10. CDR1 is SGHAT and CDR2 is FQNNGV in the germline V gene. The CDR3 is 14 amino acids. As DNA, the CDR3 is TGTGCCAGCAGCCCCGGACAGGGTTATCCCGAGCAGTTCTTC. It specifies CASSPGQGYPEQFF.

V and J are TRBV15 and TRBJ1-2; D is unresolved. V dropped 3 bases and J dropped 2 bases, with 4 bases sitting between them. The CDR3 length is 12 residues. Germline CDR1 LNHNV, CDR2 YYDKDF (reference sequence). CDR3 protein: CATSRINYGYTF. The DNA for the CDR3 is TGTGCCACCAGCAGGATAAACTATGGCTACACCTTC.

This clone appeared a single time. This chain uses TRBV29-1 with TRBJ2-5, with D perhaps matching TRBD2 (5 bases). The V end lost 5 bases, the J end lost 1 base, and 11 bases lay between the germline ends. Germline lookup yields CDR1 SQVTM and CDR2 ANQGSEA. The CDR3 totals 13 residues. The DNA of the CDR3 is TGCAGCGTTTCGAGGGCAGGCCAAGAGACCCAGTACTTC. It yields the protein CSVSRAGQETQYF.

The count of this clone is one. This same CDR3 is encoded by further DNA sequences in the sample. The rearrangement joins TRBV19 to TRBJ1-4, with D unclear. The V gene's germline CDR1 is LNHDA and CDR2 SQIVND (reference sequence). The CDR3 is 14 amino acids. Trimming took 6 bases from V and 2 from J, leaving 10 bases between them. The DNA for the CDR3 is TGTGCCAGTAGCCGGACCGCTACTAATGAAAAACTGTTTTTT. Translation: CASSRTATNEKLFF.

The V call is TRBV10-3, the J call TRBJ1-1, with no clear D. CDR1 and CDR2 from the germline V gene are ENHRY and SYGVKD. Trimming took off 7 bases at V and 0 bases at J, with 9 bases between the two ends. The CDR3 is 13 residues long. The CDR3 nucleotides are TGTGCCATCACCATAACCTTGAACACTGAAGCTTTCTTT. It translates to CAITITLNTEAFF.

The rearrangement links TRBV6-5 to TRBJ2-7, with D possibly being TRBD2 (6 bases). Germline V gene lookup returns CDR1 MNHEY and CDR2 SVGAGI. Trimming removed 2 bases at V and 2 bases at J, with 16 bases between. This CDR3 is 16 amino acids long. The CDR3 reads CASSYASSGHPYEQYF. The CDR3 DNA reads TGTGCCAGCAGTTACGCGTCCAGCGGGCATCCCTACGAGCAGTACTTC.

The rearrangement links TRBV5-4 to TRBJ2-3, with D perhaps TRBD2 (6 bases). Trimming stripped 0 bases from V and 2 bases from J, with 10 bases between. CDR3 length equals 15 residues. Germline CDR1 and CDR2: SGHNT and YYREEE (reference sequence). CDR3 residues: CASSLETRFTDTQYF. The CDR3, as DNA: TGTGCCAGCAGCTTGGAGACTAGGTTCACAGATACGCAGTATTTT.

This chain links TRBV27 with TRBJ1-6, with a tentative D call TRBD1 (5 bases). Germline V gives CDR1 MNHEY, CDR2 SMNVEV (reference sequence). V was cut by 5 bases and J by 7 bases, with 6 bases left in between. There are 12 residues in the CDR3. The CDR3: CASSRQNSPLHF. In DNA form, the CDR3 reads TGTGCCAGCAGTAGACAGAATTCACCCCTCCACTTT.

J is TRBJ2-3 and V is TRBV7-6; 7 bases are a match to TRBD2. From germline, CDR1 is SGHVS and CDR2 FNYEAQ. The CDR3 contains 16 residues. V trimming: 1 base; J trimming: 5 bases; junction bases outside the gene matches: 9. CDR3 region: CASSLGGGGGGDTQYF. CDR3 nucleotide sequence: TGTGCCAGCAGCTTAGGAGGCGGTGGGGGGGGAGATACGCAGTATTTT. Supplemented by reference TRBV7-6 and TRBJ2-3, the full variable domain reads GAGVSQSPRYKVTKRGQDVALRCDPISGHVSLYWYRQALGQGPEFLTYFNYEAQQDKSGLPNDRFSAERPEGSISTLTIQRTEQRDSAMYRCASSLGGGGGGDTQYFGPGTRLTVL.

The chain employs TRBV5-1 and TRBJ2-5; D is perhaps TRBD2 (6 bases). The V end lost 1 base, the J end lost 9 bases, and 19 bases lay between the germline ends. The CDR3 spans 15 residues. The germline V gene has CDR1 SGHRS and CDR2 YFSETQ. CDR3 sequence reads: CASSLSPGAATSQYF. CDR3 DNA sequence: TGCGCCAGCAGCTTGTCTCCGGGAGCCGCGACTTCCCAGTACTTC.

V is TRBV5-4 and J is TRBJ1-2, with unresolved D. This CDR3 has 13 amino acids. Germline CDR1 and CDR2: SGHNT and YYREEE (reference sequence). V was trimmed by 0 bases and J by 6 bases, leaving 9 bases between them. The CDR3 bases are TGTGCCAGCAGCTTGGCCTTCAGAGATGGCTACACCTTC. This gives the protein CASSLAFRDGYTF.

This clone has just one count. J is TRBJ2-5 and V is TRBV7-9; no firm D call. The CDR3 is 15 residues long. Germline assignment: CDR1 SEHNR and CDR2 FQNEAQ (reference sequence). Between the trimmed V and J ends, which lost 0 bases and 5 bases, there was a span of 13 bases. The CDR3, as DNA: TGTGCCAGCAGCTTAGCGCCCCTGGAGTTTGAGACCCAGTACTTC. Translating it yields CASSLAPLEFETQYF.

The CDR3 reads CASSFPSGGTSYEQYF. DNA for the CDR3: TGCGCCAGCAGCTTTCCTAGCGGGGGGACCTCCTACGAGCAGTACTTC. The J gene is TRBJ2-7, the V gene TRBV5-1; 11 bases are a match to TRBD2. Per germline, CDR1 SGHRS and CDR2 YFSETQ. The CDR3 length is 16 residues. Trimming took 2 bases from V and 0 from J; bases not matched to a gene: 4.

The rearrangement links TRBV5-6 to TRBJ1-2; D not resolved. V was clipped by 7 bases and J by 1 base, with 14 bases between them. The CDR3 length is 14 residues. The germline V gene encodes CDR1 SGHDT and CDR2 YYEEEE. In DNA form, the CDR3 reads TGTGCCAGCTCAAACCCGACCAGTAACTATGGCTACACCTTC. This translates into CASSNPTSNYGYTF.

CDR3 sequence: CAASGTENQPQHF. CDR3 DNA sequence: TGTGCCGCCTCTGGTACAGAAAATCAGCCCCAGCATTTT. The J gene is TRBJ1-5, the V gene TRBV10-3; no clear D. V lost 11 bases, J lost 4 bases, and 15 bases lay in between. This CDR3 is 13 amino acids long. Per germline, CDR1 ENHRY and CDR2 SYGVKD.

V and J are TRBV7-2 and TRBJ2-2; tentatively, D is TRBD1 or TRBD2 (5 bases each). The CDR3 covers 14 residues. Germline assignment: CDR1 SGHTA and CDR2 FQGNSA. Trimming cost V 4 bases and J 7 bases, with 13 bases left between them. The CDR3: CASSSGPLGGELFF. Here the CDR3 DNA reads TGTGCCAGCAGCTCGGGACCCCTCGGCGGGGAGCTGTTTTTT.

A remark on this clone: Distinct nucleotide sequences in the sample also encode this CDR3. As DNA, the CDR3 is TGCGCCAGCAGCTTAACAGGGATGAACACTGAAGCTTTCTTT. Protein sequence: CASSLTGMNTEAFF. The gene calls are TRBV5-1 and TRBJ1-1; tentatively, D is TRBD1 (6 bases). Germline assignment: CDR1 SGHRS and CDR2 YFSETQ. The CDR3 is made up of 14 amino acids. Trimming left V 2 bases short and J 0 bases short, with 8 bases between.

This clone came up a few times. The rearrangement uses TRBV18 and TRBJ1-1; tentatively, D is TRBD1 (6 bases). Germline V gene lookup returns CDR1 KGHSH and CDR2 LQKENI. The ends were cut back, 4 bases at V and 4 bases at J, with 13 bases in the middle. The length of the CDR3 is 14 residues. CDR3 coding DNA: TGTGCCAGCTCACTCAACAGGGTTGGCACTGAAGCTTTCTTT. Amino acids: CASSLNRVGTEAFF. Looking up the rest from reference TRBV18 and TRBJ1-1 gives the full variable domain: NAGVMQNPRHLVRRRGQEARLRCSPMKGHSHVYWYRQLPEEGLKFMVYLQKENIIDESGMPKERFSAEFPKEGPSILRIQQVVRGDSAAYFCASSLNRVGTEAFFGQGTRLTVV.

V usage is TRBV19 and J usage is TRBJ1-5, with TRBD1 matching 9 bases. Germline V gene lookup returns CDR1 LNHDA and CDR2 SQIVND (reference sequence). The CDR3 length is 15 residues. With 7 bases clipped from V and 7 bases from J, the junction kept 11 bases outside the gene matches. CDR3 in DNA: TGTGCCAGTACCCCCGGACAGGGGATGTACCAGCCCCAGCATTTT. It translates to CASTPGQGMYQPQHF.

The chain is built from TRBV6-1 and TRBJ1-1; unclear D gene. Germline loops: CDR1 MNHNS, CDR2 SASEGT. The CDR3 runs to 12 residues. Trimming shortened V by 3 bases and J by 10 bases, and 12 bases separated the two germline ends. The CDR3 nucleotides read TGTGCCAGCAGTGACTATCCCGGTGGAGCTTTCTTT. Amino acid sequence: CASSDYPGGAFF.

The V and J genes are TRBV28 and TRBJ2-5, with a possible D match to TRBD1 (6 bases). Germline V lookup: CDR1 MDHEN, CDR2 SYDVKM. Trimming removed 6 bases at V and 2 bases at J, with 16 bases between. The CDR3 sequence is 15 residues long. The CDR3 DNA reads as TGTGCCAGCAGCTCCACCCGAGGACAGCAAGAGACCCAGTACTTC. It is translated as CASSSTRGQQETQYF.

The V call is TRBV12-5, the J call TRBJ2-5, with no clear D. The V and J ends lost 2 bases and 4 bases respectively, with 5 bases between them. Germline V gives CDR1 LGHNT, CDR2 FRNRAP. The CDR3 has 12 residues. The CDR3 loop reads CASGLIGETQYF. The CDR3 DNA follows: TGTGCTAGTGGTTTGATAGGAGAGACCCAGTACTTC.

The V gene is TRBV5-1, the J gene TRBJ2-5; 7 nucleotides agree with TRBD2. This CDR3 spans 15 amino acids. After removal of 1 base from V and 5 bases from J, the junction contained 8 bases not matched to a gene. Germline V CDR1 and CDR2: SGHRS, YFSETQ. The DNA of the CDR3 is TGCGCCAGCAGCTTGCGGGGGGTGTTAACGGAGACCCAGTACTTC. It codes for CASSLRGVLTETQYF.

This clone was recorded once. This specimen includes other DNA sequences encoding the same CDR3. The chain carries TRBV18 and TRBJ2-3; TRBD2 aligns across 9 bases. V gave up 3 bases and J gave up 3 bases; unmatched junction bases: 1. The germline V gene encodes CDR1 KGHSH and CDR2 LQKENI. The CDR3 runs to 14 residues. DNA for the CDR3: TGTGCCAGCTCACCGGGACTAGCTACAGATACGCAGTATTTT. Its translation is CASSPGLATDTQYF.

The chain employs TRBV29-1 and TRBJ2-1; TRBD2 is a possible D gene (6 bases). Germline loops: CDR1 SQVTM, CDR2 ANQGSEA. This CDR3 has 13 amino acids. Trimming took off 7 bases at V and 1 base at J, with 11 bases between the two ends. The CDR3 coding sequence is TGCAGCGCCTCCGGGGGTTCCTACAATGAGCAGTTCTTC. This sequence encodes CSASGGSYNEQFF.

The CDR3 is CASSQAGQAIDEQFF. The CDR3 nucleotides read TGTGCCAGCAGCCAAGCAGGACAAGCGATCGATGAGCAGTTCTTC. This chain links TRBV14 with TRBJ2-1; a possible D gene is TRBD1 (5 bases). Trimming pared 1 base from V and 8 bases from J, leaving 15 bases between. The CDR3 has 15 residues. Germline CDR1 SGHDN, CDR2 FVKESK. Using reference TRBV14 and TRBJ2-1 for the parts outside the CDR3, the full variable domain is EAGVTQFPSHSVIEKGQTVTLRCDPISGHDNLYWYRRVMGKEIKFLLHFVKESKQDESGMPNNRFLAERTGGTYSTLKVQPAELEDSGVYFCASSQAGQAIDEQFFGPGTRLTVL.

This clone was counted between two and nine times. The chain joins TRBV19 to TRBJ1-6; 7 bases align to TRBD1. The J segment lost 6 bases and the V segment lost 5 bases, leaving 7 bases of the junction unmatched. The CDR3 loop spans 15 amino acids. Germline CDR1 and CDR2: LNHDA and SQIVND (reference sequence). CDR3 DNA sequence: TGTGCCAGTAGTCCAGGGACAGAAGTTAATTCACCCCTCCACTTT. This codes for CASSPGTEVNSPLHF.

The rearrangement joins TRBV11-2 to TRBJ2-3, with D uncertain. CDR1 and CDR2 from the germline V gene are SGHAT and FQNNGV. Trimming removed 2 bases at V and 6 bases at J, with 9 bases between. CDR3 length: 13 amino acids. The CDR3 bases are TGTGCCAGCAGCTTAAGGGCCCTCGATACGCAGTATTTT. Its protein product is CASSLRALDTQYF.